The T cell receptor (beta chain) described here comes from a study of T-cell reconstitution after alpha-beta-depleted transplantation in children. This clonotype has just a few counts. TCRbeta library preparation incorporated unique molecular identifiers. TCRdb reprocessed the PCR reads via MiXCR and lists one record per CDR3 protein. The sample includes some 840,000 distinct CDR3 sequences, 16% seen only once; the top ten take under 6%. The input for sequencing was PBMCs, mostly from graft donor cells, taken 360 days after TCRalphabeta/CD19-depleted stem cell transplant. The TCR sequence derives from a male patient between 10 and 17 years old who had a stem cell transplant for acute lymphoblastic leukemia, so the T cells may come from the graft donor.

As DNA, the CDR3 is TGTGCCAGCATTCACAGAAAGGGTACTGAAGCTTTCTTT. Translating gives CASIHRKGTEAFF. The chain carries TRBV27 and TRBJ1-1; D is ambiguous. The CDR3 is made up of 13 amino acids. V lost 7 bases, J lost 5 bases, and 14 bases lay in between. Germline CDR1 MNHEY, CDR2 SMNVEV (reference sequence).